Shown below are 2 T cell receptor beta chains from a single sample sequenced in a study of cytomegalovirus exposure and HLA in healthy donors. The repertoire was sequenced with immunoSEQ multiplex PCR; TCRdb's copy has only in-frame clones and lacks some. The sample lists under 200,000 clones; approximately 96% were seen once. Material: PBMCs. Receptors originate from a woman aged 18-29 years in good health and CMV-seronegative.

The chain combines TRBV7-2 with TRBJ1-2, with D possibly matching TRBD1 (5 bases). This CDR3 spans 15 amino acids. The germline CDR1 and CDR2 sequences are SGHTA and FQGNSA. Trimming left V 2 bases short and J 0 bases short, with 10 bases between. CDR3 residues: CASSLQKGANYGYTF. CDR3 DNA sequence: TGTGCCAGCAGCTTACAAAAAGGGGCTAACTATGGCTACACCTTC.

J is TRBJ1-2 and V is TRBV2; TRBD1 aligns across 8 bases. Germline CDR1 reads SNHLY; CDR2 reads FYNNEI. V was clipped by 3 bases and J by 7 bases; unmatched bases: 7. This CDR3 has 14 residues. This CDR3 reads CASSEEGQGVGYTF. The CDR3 region has the DNA TGTGCCAGCAGTGAGGAAGGACAGGGAGTTGGCTACACCTTC.